This T cell receptor beta chain was observed in a study of identical twins. Each CDR3 protein gets one entry after TCRdb re-called the 5' RACE reads with MiXCR. The data show roughly 770,000 distinct CDR3 sequences, 18% seen once. Germline values: CDR1 KGHSH, CDR2 LQKENI. CDR3 length: 14 amino acids. Trimming cost V 2 bases and J 7 bases, with 14 bases left between them. These same records also appear under a second study, on T cells expressing NK-cell markers.

The chain combines TRBV18 with TRBJ1-2, with D tentatively TRBD1 (5 bases). The TCR originated in a young woman in good health. Sequenced sample: PBMCs. The CDR3 here is CASSPTGRDSGYTF. CDR3 DNA sequence: TGTGCCAGCTCACCAACAGGAAGGGATAGTGGCTACACCTTC.